The rows below give T cell receptor beta chains drawn from one sample of a study of long-term antiretroviral therapy in people with HIV. Sequencing used immunoSEQ multiplex PCR; TCRdb keeps in-frame clones, though not all of them. The sample carries 15,000 to 20,000 clones, about 91% recorded once. Source: unsorted PBMCs, taken 0.3 years after starting antiretroviral therapy. These receptors came from a man aged 55 to 70 with HIV. CDR3s leave out the opening cysteine and the closing phenylalanine or tryptophan. Only part of the rows carry a size: once, few, many, or a class if the clone is expanded.

abundance,len,v_gene,j_gene,CDR3aa
NA,9,TRBV6-5,TRBJ1-3,ASGSGNTIY
NA,12,TRBV9,TRBJ2-7,ASSVSGALHEQY
NA,13,TRBV4-2,TRBJ2-4,ASSQTSGTKNIQY
NA,12,TRBV6-6,TRBJ1-2,ASSYTGQNYGYT
NA,12,TRBV5-1,TRBJ1-2,ASSPLDRNYGYT
NA,12,TRBV7-9,TRBJ2-7,ASSSPGHGHEQY
once,10,TRBV10-1,TRBJ2-1,ASSENSNEQF
NA,13,TRBV13,TRBJ2-2,ASRRLAGAAGELF
once,17,TRBV21-1,TRBJ2-5,ASSKRDRVGDRGGETQY
NA,14,TRBV9,TRBJ1-3,ASSFSQGAPGNTIY
NA,9,TRBV6-1,TRBJ1-5,ASSGWRPQH
NA,13,TRBV6-5,TRBJ1-2,ASSYSRGFGYGYT
NA,13,TRBV7-3,TRBJ2-3,ASSFGGRAGDTQY
NA,15,TRBV7-9,TRBJ1-6,ASSLAHGTGGNSPLH
NA,13,TRBV7-2,TRBJ1-1,ASSLVSYMNTEAF
NA,11,TRBV7-2,TRBJ2-7,ASSLADFSEQY
NA,14,TRBV5-4,TRBJ2-1,ASSPLGSQGAYEQF
NA,11,TRBV14,TRBJ2-2,ASSPRLEGELF
NA,18,TRBV10-3,TRBJ2-6,AISVWGAQTLGSGANVLT
NA,11,TRBV6-6,TRBJ1-2,ASSSGQGVGYT
NA,14,TRBV5-1,TRBJ2-3,ASSSRLAASTDTQY
NA,12,TRBV2,TRBJ2-7,ASSEAGWVGEQY
NA,14,TRBV7-2,TRBJ2-5,ASSLYPSGGGETQY
once,14,TRBV7-7,TRBJ2-2,ASSLWDRGRTGELF
NA,14,TRBV7-2,TRBJ2-2,ASSFDAGTSAGELF
NA,15,TRBV5-1,TRBJ2-2,ASSLEARSRGTGELF
NA,13,TRBV2,TRBJ2-1,ASSVGRGSYNEQF
few,12,TRBV30,TRBJ1-5,AWGQENSNQPQH
NA,13,TRBV7-2,TRBJ1-1,ASSPEAGRDTEAF
NA,13,TRBV7-3,TRBJ1-6,ASSLGPPQDSPLH